This T cell receptor (beta chain) originates from a study of OX40 agonist ivuxolimab in advanced cancers. Study-level information: Partial response was recorded in three patients: one hepatocellular carcinoma and two cutaneous melanoma cases. Study outcomes and limitations: Averaging showed that CD8+ T cells had more expanded clones than CD4+ did.

On this clone: The target antigen is unknown.

The repertoire was sequenced with immunoSEQ multiplex PCR; TCRdb's copy has only in-frame clones and lacks some. The sample has 60,000 to 80,000 clones, approximately 80% seen once. Per germline, CDR1 MDHEN and CDR2 SYDVKM. V was clipped by 6 bases and J by 4 bases, with 15 bases between them. This CDR3 is built from 15 residues. The chain combines TRBV28 with TRBJ1-4; a possible D gene is TRBD1 (5 bases). Specimen: CD4+ or CD8+ T cells sorted from blood, collected in a trial of the OX40 agonist ivuxolimab. This TCR was sampled from an adult with an advanced solid tumor such as melanoma, head and neck, liver or kidney cancer. The CDR3 sequence is CASSSEGFGNEKLFF. The CDR3 DNA follows: TGTGCCAGCAGCTCTGAGGGGTTCGGTAATGAAAAACTGTTTTTT. The complete variable domain, with remaining parts taken from reference TRBV28 and TRBJ1-4, reads DVKVTQSSRYLVKRTGEKVFLECVQDMDHENMFWYRQDPGLGLRLIYFSYDVKMKEKGDIPEGYSVSREKKERFSLILESASTNQTSMYLCASSSEGFGNEKLFFGSGTQLSVL.